Below, one T cell receptor beta chain is given with its context. In the PCR, 60 Vbeta and 13 Jbeta primers were used. Sequenced by immunoSEQ multiplex PCR; TCRdb stores in-frame clones only, minus some. Among some 180,000 clones listed, around 80% were seen once. This entry belongs to a study of cytomegalovirus exposure and HLA in healthy donors. The CDR3 runs 15 residues. The V gene's germline CDR1 is MDHEN and CDR2 SYDVKM. The V and J ends lost 7 bases and 3 bases, in that order; junction bases with no gene match: 9. J is TRBJ2-7 and V is TRBV28; 10 bases line up with TRBD2. The TCR originated in a woman aged 60-70 years in good health and CMV-seropositive. The sequencing input was PBMCs. DNA of the CDR3: TGTGCCAGCATCTCCTGGGGGACTAGCGACTACGAGCAGTACTTC. Protein: CASISWGTSDYEQYF.